The rows below give T cell receptor beta chains drawn from one sample of a study of vaccination and CD4 T cells after COVID-19. TCRdb re-derived calls from the PCR reads in MiXCR, one entry per CDR3 protein. The sample has some 10,000 distinct CDR3 sequences, less than 75% seen once. Their antigens remain unidentified. Sequenced material: CD4+ T cells from blood, cultured in vitro. These receptor sequences come from a human donor who had recovered from COVID-19. Both conserved end residues are part of each CDR3. A D gene is named only where the DNA matches it firmly. Only part of the rows carry a size: once, few, many, or a class if the clone is expanded.

J gene | V gene | D gene | clone size | CDR3 protein | CDR3 DNA
TRBJ1-1 | TRBV9 | . | . | CASSVDSVGSEAFF | TGTGCCAGCAGCGTAGACTCAGTGGGGTCTGAAGCTTTCTTT
TRBJ1-1 | TRBV19 | TRBD1 | . | CASSIVLGQSEAFF | TGTGCCAGTAGTATAGTCTTGGGACAGTCGGAAGCTTTCTTT
TRBJ2-3 | TRBV7-8 | . | few | CASSPGASTDTQYF | TGTGCCAGCAGCCCCGGGGCCAGCACAGATACGCAGTATTTT
TRBJ1-1 | TRBV4-1 | . | . | CASSQDRGGGAEAFF | TGCGCCAGCAGCCAAGATCGAGGGGGTGGCGCTGAAGCTTTCTTT
TRBJ1-6 | TRBV6-5 | . | . | CASSSINSPLHF | TGTGCCAGCAGTTCCATCAATTCACCCCTCCACTTT
TRBJ1-6 | TRBV7-2 | . | . | CASSFGRDNSPLHF | TGTGCCAGCAGCTTCGGACGGGACAATTCACCCCTCCACTTT
TRBJ2-3 | TRBV7-2 | . | . | CASSSHPGAGSTDTQYF | TGTGCCAGCAGCTCGCACCCCGGGGCCGGGAGCACAGATACGCAGTATTTT
TRBJ1-1 | TRBV15 | . | . | CATSRDGATRNTEAFF | TGTGCCACCAGCAGAGATGGGGCCACAAGGAACACTGAAGCTTTCTTT
TRBJ1-2 | TRBV24-1 | . | few | CATRSNLGTPSGYTF | TGTGCCACCAGATCCAACCTCGGGACACCCAGCGGCTACACCTTC
TRBJ1-6 | TRBV6-5 | TRBD1 | . | CASSYAQGNSPPHF | TGTGCCAGCAGTTACGCACAGGGGAATTCACCCCCCCACTTT
TRBJ2-1 | TRBV6-2/TRBV6-3 | TRBD2 | . | CASSYLGGRYFYNEQFF | TGTGCCAGCAGTTACTTGGGCGGGAGGTACTTTTACAATGAGCAGTTCTTC
TRBJ2-7 | TRBV5-1 | TRBD2 | . | CASSLQPAGGEQYF | TGCGCCAGCAGCCTCCAACCAGCGGGGGGCGAGCAGTACTTC
TRBJ2-3 | TRBV7-6 | TRBD2 | . | CASSSGLAGADTQYF | TGTGCCAGCAGCTCTGGACTAGCGGGAGCAGATACGCAGTATTTT
TRBJ2-2 | TRBV6-5 | . | . | CASSLSAGELFF | TGTGCCAGCAGTTTATCCGCCGGGGAGCTGTTTTTT
TRBJ1-1 | TRBV7-3 | TRBD1 | . | CASSISRDRASEAFF | TGTGCCAGCAGCATTAGCCGGGACAGGGCCAGTGAAGCTTTCTTT
TRBJ2-3 | TRBV6-1 | . | . | CASSETGTTDTQYF | TGTGCCAGCAGTGAGACAGGAACCACAGATACGCAGTATTTT
TRBJ2-7 | TRBV30 | . | few | CAWSPSGIEQYF | TGTGCCTGGAGTCCGTCAGGGATCGAGCAGTACTTC
TRBJ2-7 | TRBV15 | TRBD2 | . | CATSRDSGGRKREQYF | TGTGCCACCAGCAGAGATTCGGGAGGGAGGAAGCGCGAGCAGTACTTC
TRBJ2-7 | TRBV20-1 | . | once | CSARVGGGSYEQYF | TGCAGTGCTAGAGTGGGGGGCGGCTCCTACGAGCAGTACTTC
TRBJ2-3 | TRBV20-1 | . | . | CSANSGAGTDTQYF | TGCAGTGCTAACAGTGGGGCCGGCACAGATACGCAGTATTTT
TRBJ1-2 | TRBV6-2/TRBV6-3 | . | . | CASSYSGQTYGYTF | TGTGCCAGCAGTTACTCGGGGCAGACCTATGGCTACACCTTC
TRBJ2-1 | TRBV24-1 | TRBD2 | . | CATSDLPAGGPSGKQFF | TGTGCCACCAGTGATTTGCCGGCGGGAGGCCCGTCCGGAAAGCAGTTCTTC
TRBJ2-7 | TRBV7-2 | . | . | CASSSGLYYEQYF | TGTGCCAGCAGCTCCGGACTTTATTACGAGCAGTACTTC
TRBJ2-7 | TRBV7-2 | TRBD2 | . | CASSSDGLGQGSAEQYF | TGTGCCAGCAGTAGCGATGGACTAGGCCAAGGATCCGCCGAGCAGTACTTC
TRBJ1-2 | TRBV20-1 | . | . | CSGMENYGYTF | TGCAGTGGGATGGAAAACTATGGCTACACCTTC
TRBJ2-1 | TRBV29-1 | TRBD1 | . | CSVRIPGQGHEQFF | TGCAGCGTGCGTATACCGGGACAGGGCCATGAGCAGTTCTTC